This is a list of T cell receptor beta chains from one sample in a study of blood T cell repertoires in COVID-19. Some clones are missing from TCRdb's copy, which holds only in-frame ones; the method was immunoSEQ multiplex PCR. The table shows around 170,000 clones, with roughly 88% occurring only once. Sequenced: PBMCs or T cells enriched from blood (not recorded which). All receptors derive from a woman aged 18-29 years who had recovered from COVID-19. Both conserved end residues are part of each CDR3. Each record gives: D gene, clone size, J gene, V gene, CDR3 length, CDR3 protein, CDR3 DNA. A D gene is named only where the DNA matches it firmly. The size entry is marked missing in some rows and otherwise reads once, few, many or a size class.

D gene: .; clone size: .; J gene: TRBJ1-4; V gene: TRBV28; CDR3 length: 15; CDR3 protein: CASSRPAATNEKLFF; CDR3 DNA: TGTGCCAGCAGCCGCCCGGCAGCGACTAATGAAAAACTGTTTTTT
D gene: .; clone size: .; J gene: TRBJ2-7; V gene: TRBV28; CDR3 length: 13; CDR3 protein: CATLETSSYEQYF; CDR3 DNA: TGTGCCACCTTGGAGACCAGCTCCTACGAGCAGTACTTC
D gene: .; clone size: .; J gene: TRBJ2-2; V gene: TRBV6-5; CDR3 length: 14; CDR3 protein: CASEALGLTGELFF; CDR3 DNA: TGTGCCAGCGAGGCTTTAGGTCTCACCGGGGAGCTGTTTTTT
D gene: .; clone size: once; J gene: TRBJ2-1; V gene: TRBV29-1; CDR3 length: 14; CDR3 protein: CSVGGTVGYNEQFF; CDR3 DNA: TGCAGCGTTGGGGGGACTGTAGGGTACAATGAGCAGTTCTTC
D gene: TRBD1; clone size: .; J gene: TRBJ2-5; V gene: TRBV4-1; CDR3 length: 15; CDR3 protein: CASSQEQGARETQYF; CDR3 DNA: TGCGCCAGCAGCCAAGAACAGGGGGCGAGGGAGACCCAGTACTTC
D gene: .; clone size: .; J gene: TRBJ1-4; V gene: TRBV5-4; CDR3 length: 17; CDR3 protein: CASSLGAPGGIVEKLFF; CDR3 DNA: TGTGCCAGCAGCTTGGGAGCTCCCGGAGGCATAGTTGAAAAACTGTTTTTT
D gene: .; clone size: few; J gene: TRBJ1-4; V gene: TRBV10-3; CDR3 length: 14; CDR3 protein: CATLFNGPGEKLFF; CDR3 DNA: TGTGCCACCCTCTTCAACGGTCCAGGCGAAAAACTGTTTTTT
D gene: .; clone size: .; J gene: TRBJ1-5; V gene: TRBV10-3; CDR3 length: 14; CDR3 protein: CAITSAPGGQPQHF; CDR3 DNA: TGTGCCATCACGTCGGCTCCGGGGGGTCAGCCCCAGCATTTT
D gene: TRBD1; clone size: .; J gene: TRBJ2-3; V gene: TRBV7-8; CDR3 length: 15; CDR3 protein: CASRQRGGWTDTQYF; CDR3 DNA: TGTGCCAGCAGGCAGCGAGGGGGCTGGACAGATACGCAGTATTTT
D gene: TRBD2; clone size: .; J gene: TRBJ2-7; V gene: TRBV2; CDR3 length: 16; CDR3 protein: CASRPGTSASSYEQYF; CDR3 DNA: TGTGCCAGCCGCCCTGGGACTAGCGCAAGCTCCTACGAGCAGTACTTC
D gene: .; clone size: .; J gene: TRBJ1-1; V gene: TRBV7-2; CDR3 length: 13; CDR3 protein: CASSHGSNTEAFF; CDR3 DNA: TGTGCCAGCAGCCACGGGTCGAACACTGAAGCTTTCTTT
D gene: .; clone size: .; J gene: TRBJ1-4; V gene: TRBV5-6; CDR3 length: 14; CDR3 protein: CATGFWPGNEKLFF; CDR3 DNA: TGTGCCACCGGTTTCTGGCCGGGTAATGAAAAACTGTTTTTT
D gene: .; clone size: .; J gene: TRBJ2-2; V gene: TRBV5-1; CDR3 length: 14; CDR3 protein: CASRPGVNTGELFF; CDR3 DNA: TGCGCCAGCCGTCCAGGGGTTAACACCGGGGAGCTGTTTTTT
D gene: .; clone size: .; J gene: TRBJ1-3; V gene: TRBV28; CDR3 length: 16; CDR3 protein: CASSFRGGRAGNTIYF; CDR3 DNA: TGTGCCAGCAGTTTCCGAGGGGGAAGGGCTGGAAACACCATATATTTT
D gene: .; clone size: .; J gene: TRBJ2-7; V gene: TRBV14; CDR3 length: 13; CDR3 protein: CASSQDGSYEQYF; CDR3 DNA: TGTGCCAGCAGCCAAGACGGTTCCTACGAGCAGTACTTC
D gene: TRBD1; clone size: .; J gene: TRBJ1-1; V gene: TRBV5-8; CDR3 length: 15; CDR3 protein: CASSLEGAGGTEAFF; CDR3 DNA: TGTGCCAGCAGCCTTGAGGGGGCGGGGGGAACTGAAGCTTTCTTT
D gene: TRBD1; clone size: .; J gene: TRBJ1-2; V gene: TRBV15; CDR3 length: 14; CDR3 protein: CATSSTDRGYGYTF; CDR3 DNA: TGTGCCACCAGCAGTACTGACAGGGGCTATGGCTACACCTTC
D gene: .; clone size: .; J gene: TRBJ1-1; V gene: TRBV5-1; CDR3 length: 14; CDR3 protein: CASSLSSRDTEAFF; CDR3 DNA: TGCGCCAGCAGCTTGTCCTCCCGGGACACTGAAGCTTTCTTT
D gene: .; clone size: .; J gene: TRBJ2-3; V gene: TRBV9; CDR3 length: 12; CDR3 protein: CASGLNTDTQYF; CDR3 DNA: TGTGCCAGCGGGCTAAACACAGATACGCAGTATTTT
D gene: .; clone size: few; J gene: TRBJ1-1; V gene: TRBV2; CDR3 length: 14; CDR3 protein: CASSAYRTEIEAFF; CDR3 DNA: TGTGCCAGCAGTGCTTATAGGACAGAGATTGAAGCTTTCTTT
D gene: .; clone size: .; J gene: TRBJ2-1; V gene: TRBV27; CDR3 length: 16; CDR3 protein: CASSSLEPSSYNEQFF; CDR3 DNA: TGTGCCAGCAGTTCCCTTGAGCCGTCTTCCTACAATGAGCAGTTCTTC
D gene: .; clone size: .; J gene: TRBJ2-2; V gene: TRBV5-8; CDR3 length: 17; CDR3 protein: CASSLFLGGIYTGELFF; CDR3 DNA: TGTGCCAGCAGCTTGTTTTTAGGAGGGATTTACACCGGGGAGCTGTTTTTT
D gene: TRBD1; clone size: .; J gene: TRBJ1-2; V gene: TRBV19; CDR3 length: 15; CDR3 protein: CASSMVGTGDYGYTF; CDR3 DNA: TGTGCCAGTAGTATGGTAGGGACAGGGGACTATGGCTACACCTTC
D gene: .; clone size: few; J gene: TRBJ1-5; V gene: TRBV7-9; CDR3 length: 16; CDR3 protein: CASSLDTKKGGQPQHF; CDR3 DNA: TGTGCCAGCAGCTTAGACACTAAGAAAGGGGGTCAGCCCCAGCATTTT
D gene: .; clone size: .; J gene: TRBJ1-4; V gene: TRBV7-6; CDR3 length: 15; CDR3 protein: CASSPDIYRNEKLFF; CDR3 DNA: TGTGCCAGCAGCCCCGACATATATAGAAATGAAAAACTGTTTTTT
D gene: TRBD1; clone size: .; J gene: TRBJ1-2; V gene: TRBV4-3; CDR3 length: 15; CDR3 protein: CASSQGTGGNYGYTF; CDR3 DNA: TGCGCCAGCAGCCAAGGGACAGGGGGAAACTATGGCTACACCTTC
D gene: TRBD1; clone size: .; J gene: TRBJ1-5; V gene: TRBV23-1; CDR3 length: 19; CDR3 protein: CASSQSTGDRGYSNQPQHF; CDR3 DNA: TGCGCCAGCAGTCAATCGACGGGGGACAGGGGTTATAGCAATCAGCCCCAGCATTTT
D gene: .; clone size: .; J gene: TRBJ1-6; V gene: TRBV20-1; CDR3 length: 17; CDR3 protein: CSASPFREPKYNSPLHF; CDR3 DNA: TGCAGTGCTAGTCCCTTCAGGGAACCGAAATATAATTCACCCCTCCACTTT
D gene: TRBD1; clone size: once; J gene: TRBJ2-2; V gene: TRBV5-6; CDR3 length: 16; CDR3 protein: CASSPGTGANTGELFF; CDR3 DNA: TGTGCCAGCAGCCCCGGGACAGGGGCGAACACCGGGGAGCTGTTTTTT
D gene: .; clone size: once; J gene: TRBJ1-1; V gene: TRBV29-1; CDR3 length: 14; CDR3 protein: CSVSNGGMNTEAFF; CDR3 DNA: TGCAGCGTTTCAAACGGGGGAATGAACACTGAAGCTTTCTTT
D gene: .; clone size: .; J gene: TRBJ1-1; V gene: TRBV2; CDR3 length: 13; CDR3 protein: CASSEEGVTEAFF; CDR3 DNA: TGTGCCAGCAGTGAAGAGGGGGTCACTGAAGCTTTCTTT
D gene: .; clone size: .; J gene: TRBJ2-7; V gene: TRBV28; CDR3 length: 15; CDR3 protein: CASSYDQGVSYEQYF; CDR3 DNA: TGTGCCAGCAGTTACGACCAGGGTGTCTCCTACGAGCAGTACTTC
D gene: TRBD1; clone size: .; J gene: TRBJ1-2; V gene: TRBV12-3/TRBV12-4; CDR3 length: 13; CDR3 protein: CASSLGQGYGYTF; CDR3 DNA: TGTGCCAGCAGTTTGGGACAGGGATATGGCTACACCTTC
D gene: .; clone size: .; J gene: TRBJ2-2; V gene: TRBV24-1; CDR3 length: 15; CDR3 protein: CATSGRGTNTGELFF; CDR3 DNA: TGTGCCACCAGTGGTCGCGGGACGAACACCGGGGAGCTGTTTTTT
D gene: TRBD2; clone size: once; J gene: TRBJ2-1; V gene: TRBV5-4; CDR3 length: 17; CDR3 protein: CASSLASGRPSYNEQFF; CDR3 DNA: TGTGCCAGCAGCTTGGCTAGCGGGAGGCCTTCCTACAATGAGCAGTTCTTC
D gene: TRBD1; clone size: .; J gene: TRBJ2-1; V gene: TRBV5-1; CDR3 length: 14; CDR3 protein: CASSWTGQVGEQFF; CDR3 DNA: TGCGCCAGCAGCTGGACCGGACAGGTTGGTGAGCAGTTCTTC
D gene: TRBD1; clone size: .; J gene: TRBJ1-1; V gene: TRBV2; CDR3 length: 15; CDR3 protein: CASSVEGAVDTEAFF; CDR3 DNA: TGTGCCAGCAGTGTGGAGGGGGCGGTGGACACTGAAGCTTTCTTT
D gene: .; clone size: .; J gene: TRBJ1-5; V gene: TRBV28; CDR3 length: 13; CDR3 protein: CASSLGGDQPQHF; CDR3 DNA: TGTGCCAGCAGTTTAGGAGGGGATCAGCCCCAGCATTTT
D gene: .; clone size: once; J gene: TRBJ1-1; V gene: TRBV6-5; CDR3 length: 13; CDR3 protein: CASIHPQGTEAFF; CDR3 DNA: TGTGCCAGCATCCATCCCCAGGGGACTGAAGCTTTCTTT
D gene: TRBD1; clone size: .; J gene: TRBJ1-1; V gene: TRBV28; CDR3 length: 11; CDR3 protein: CATQGITEAFF; CDR3 DNA: TGTGCCACACAGGGGATCACTGAAGCTTTCTTT
D gene: TRBD1; clone size: .; J gene: TRBJ1-5; V gene: TRBV28; CDR3 length: 15; CDR3 protein: CASRYSGTERQPQHF; CDR3 DNA: TGTGCCAGCCGATACTCCGGGACAGAAAGACAGCCCCAGCATTTT
D gene: .; clone size: once; J gene: TRBJ2-7; V gene: TRBV6-5; CDR3 length: 13; CDR3 protein: CASSRRAPYEQYF; CDR3 DNA: TGTGCCAGCAGTAGGCGGGCCCCCTACGAGCAGTACTTC
D gene: .; clone size: .; J gene: TRBJ2-7; V gene: TRBV10-2; CDR3 length: 12; CDR3 protein: CASSEGGYEQYF; CDR3 DNA: TGCGCCAGCAGTGAGGGCGGCTACGAGCAGTACTTC
D gene: .; clone size: .; J gene: TRBJ1-5; V gene: TRBV27; CDR3 length: 17; CDR3 protein: CASSLLGEVGGNQPQHF; CDR3 DNA: TGTGCCAGCAGTTTATTGGGGGAGGTTGGGGGAAATCAGCCCCAGCATTTT
D gene: .; clone size: .; J gene: TRBJ1-3; V gene: TRBV4-3; CDR3 length: 15; CDR3 protein: CASSQDSVSGNTIYF; CDR3 DNA: TGCGCCAGCAGCCAAGACAGCGTCTCTGGAAACACCATATATTTT
D gene: TRBD1; clone size: few; J gene: TRBJ1-2; V gene: TRBV24-1; CDR3 length: 15; CDR3 protein: CATSDVHRGRDGYTF; CDR3 DNA: TGTGCCACCAGTGATGTACACAGGGGACGGGATGGCTACACCTTC
D gene: .; clone size: .; J gene: TRBJ1-3; V gene: TRBV2; CDR3 length: 15; CDR3 protein: CASSEARTATNTIYF; CDR3 DNA: TGTGCCAGCAGTGAAGCGAGGACAGCCACAAACACCATATATTTT